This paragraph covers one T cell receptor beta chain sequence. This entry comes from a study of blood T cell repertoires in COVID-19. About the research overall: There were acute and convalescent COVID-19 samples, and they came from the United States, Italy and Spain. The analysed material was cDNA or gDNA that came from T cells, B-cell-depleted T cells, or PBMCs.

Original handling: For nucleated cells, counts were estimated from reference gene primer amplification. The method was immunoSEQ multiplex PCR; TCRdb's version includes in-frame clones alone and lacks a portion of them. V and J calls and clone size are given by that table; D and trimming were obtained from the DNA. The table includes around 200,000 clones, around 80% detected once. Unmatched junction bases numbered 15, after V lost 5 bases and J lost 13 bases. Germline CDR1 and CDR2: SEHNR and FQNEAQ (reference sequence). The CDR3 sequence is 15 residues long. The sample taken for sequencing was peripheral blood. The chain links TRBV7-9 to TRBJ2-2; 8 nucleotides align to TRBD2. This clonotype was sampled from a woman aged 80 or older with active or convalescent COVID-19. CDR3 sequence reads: CASSPSSGGTGGLFF. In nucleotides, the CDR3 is TGTGCCAGCAGCCCGTCCAGCGGGGGCACGGGAGGGCTGTTTTTT. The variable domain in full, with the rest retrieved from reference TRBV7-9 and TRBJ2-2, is DTGVSQNPRHKITKRGQNVTFRCDPISEHNRLYWYRQTLGQGPEFLTYFQNEAQLEKSRLLSDRFSAERPKGSFSTLEIQRTEQGDSAMYLCASSPSSGGTGGLFFGEGSRLTVL.